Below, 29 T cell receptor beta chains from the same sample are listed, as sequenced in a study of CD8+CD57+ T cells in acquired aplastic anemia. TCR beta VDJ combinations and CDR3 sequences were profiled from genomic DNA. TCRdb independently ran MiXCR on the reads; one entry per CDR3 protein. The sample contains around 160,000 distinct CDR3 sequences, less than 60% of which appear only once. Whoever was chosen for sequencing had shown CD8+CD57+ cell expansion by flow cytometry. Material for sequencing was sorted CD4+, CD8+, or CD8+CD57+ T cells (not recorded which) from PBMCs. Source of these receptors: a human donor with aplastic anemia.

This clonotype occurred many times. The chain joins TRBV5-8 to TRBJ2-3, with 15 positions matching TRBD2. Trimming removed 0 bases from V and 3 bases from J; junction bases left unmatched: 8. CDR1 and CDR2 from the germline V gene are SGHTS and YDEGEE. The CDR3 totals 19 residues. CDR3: CASSLAGLAGGGRTDTQYF. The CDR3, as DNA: TGTGCCAGCAGCTTGGCCGGACTAGCGGGAGGGGGGAGAACAGATACGCAGTATTTT.

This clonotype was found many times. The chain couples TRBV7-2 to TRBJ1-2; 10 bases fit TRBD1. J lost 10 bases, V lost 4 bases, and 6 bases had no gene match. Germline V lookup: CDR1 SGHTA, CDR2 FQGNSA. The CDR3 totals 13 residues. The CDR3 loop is CASSSSGTGAYTF. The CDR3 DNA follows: TGTGCCAGCAGCTCATCCGGGACAGGGGCCTACACCTTC.

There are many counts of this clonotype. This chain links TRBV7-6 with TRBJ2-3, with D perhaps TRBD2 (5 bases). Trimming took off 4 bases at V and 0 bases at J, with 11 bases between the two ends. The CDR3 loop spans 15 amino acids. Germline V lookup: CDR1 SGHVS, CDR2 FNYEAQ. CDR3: CASSSRAESTDTQYF. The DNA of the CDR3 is TGTGCCAGCAGCTCTAGAGCGGAAAGCACAGATACGCAGTATTTT. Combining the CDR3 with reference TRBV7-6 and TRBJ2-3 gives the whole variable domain GAGVSQSPRYKVTKRGQDVALRCDPISGHVSLYWYRQALGQGPEFLTYFNYEAQQDKSGLPNDRFSAERPEGSISTLTIQRTEQRDSAMYRCASSSRAESTDTQYFGPGTRLTVL.

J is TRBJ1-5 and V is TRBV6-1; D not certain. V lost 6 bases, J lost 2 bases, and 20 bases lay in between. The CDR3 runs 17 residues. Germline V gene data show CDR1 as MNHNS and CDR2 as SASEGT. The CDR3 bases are TGTGCCAGCAGCCCGTTGTCTGAGGTTTGGCGCAATCAGCCCCAGCATTTT. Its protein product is CASSPLSEVWRNQPQHF.

The CDR3 sequence is CASSPDSGTTDTQYF. The DNA for the CDR3 is TGTGCCAGCAGCCCAGATAGCGGGACCACAGATACGCAGTATTTT. V usage is TRBV12-3 or TRBV12-4 and J usage is TRBJ2-3; TRBD2 aligns across 8 bases. The CDR3 is 15 residues long. The trim removed 6 bases at V and 2 bases at J, leaving 7 bases unmatched.

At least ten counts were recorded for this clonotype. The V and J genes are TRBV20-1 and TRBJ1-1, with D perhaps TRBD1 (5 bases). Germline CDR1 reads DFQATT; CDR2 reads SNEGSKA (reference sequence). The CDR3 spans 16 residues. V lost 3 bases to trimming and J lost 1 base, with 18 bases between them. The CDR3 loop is CSASGGPGRSNTEAFF. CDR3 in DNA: TGCAGTGCTAGTGGGGGTCCCGGACGGTCGAACACTGAAGCTTTCTTT.

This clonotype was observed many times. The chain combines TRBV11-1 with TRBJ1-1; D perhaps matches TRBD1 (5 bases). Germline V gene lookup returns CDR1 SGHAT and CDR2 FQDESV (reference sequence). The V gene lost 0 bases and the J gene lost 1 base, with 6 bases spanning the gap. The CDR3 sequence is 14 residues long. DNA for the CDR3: TGTGCCAGCAGCTTAGCTCAGGGGAACACTGAAGCTTTCTTT. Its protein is CASSLAQGNTEAFF.

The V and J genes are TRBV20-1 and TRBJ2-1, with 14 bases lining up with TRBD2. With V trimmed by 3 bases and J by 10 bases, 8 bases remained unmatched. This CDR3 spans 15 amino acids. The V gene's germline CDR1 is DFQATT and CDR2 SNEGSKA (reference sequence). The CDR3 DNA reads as TGCAGTGCTAGGCCGGGACTAGCGGGAGTCGGGGAGCAGTTCTTC. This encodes CSARPGLAGVGEQFF.

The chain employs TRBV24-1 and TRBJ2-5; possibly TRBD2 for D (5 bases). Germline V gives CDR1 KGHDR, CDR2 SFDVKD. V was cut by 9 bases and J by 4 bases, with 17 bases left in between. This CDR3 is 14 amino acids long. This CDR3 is CATGPRGRGETQYF. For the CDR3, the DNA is TGTGCCACCGGACCTAGAGGGCGTGGAGAGACCCAGTACTTC.

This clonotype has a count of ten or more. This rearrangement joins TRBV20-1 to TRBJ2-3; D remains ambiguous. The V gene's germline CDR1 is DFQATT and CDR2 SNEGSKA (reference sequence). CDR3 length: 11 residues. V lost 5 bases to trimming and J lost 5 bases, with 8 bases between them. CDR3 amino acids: CSAATVDTQYF. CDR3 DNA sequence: TGCAGTGCTGCTACTGTAGATACGCAGTATTTT.

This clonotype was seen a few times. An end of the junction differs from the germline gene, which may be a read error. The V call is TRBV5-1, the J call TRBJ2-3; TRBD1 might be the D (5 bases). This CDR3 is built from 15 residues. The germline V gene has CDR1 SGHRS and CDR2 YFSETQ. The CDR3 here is CVSRLVQGDTDTQYF. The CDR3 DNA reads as TGCGTCAGCAGGCTGGTTCAGGGCGACACAGATACGCAGTATTTT.

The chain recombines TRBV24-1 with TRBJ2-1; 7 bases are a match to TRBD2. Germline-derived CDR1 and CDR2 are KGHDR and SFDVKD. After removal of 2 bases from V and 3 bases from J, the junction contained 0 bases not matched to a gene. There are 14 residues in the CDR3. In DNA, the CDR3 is TGTGCCACCAGTGATTCGGGAGGCTACAATGAGCAGTTCTTC. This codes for CATSDSGGYNEQFF.

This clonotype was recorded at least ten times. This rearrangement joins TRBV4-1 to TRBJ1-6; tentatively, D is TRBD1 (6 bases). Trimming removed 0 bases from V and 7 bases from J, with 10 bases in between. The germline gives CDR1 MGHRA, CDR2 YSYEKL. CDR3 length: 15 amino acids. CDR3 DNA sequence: TGCGCCAGCAGCCAAGATTTGCAGGGGAATTCACCCCTCCACTTT. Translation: CASSQDLQGNSPLHF.

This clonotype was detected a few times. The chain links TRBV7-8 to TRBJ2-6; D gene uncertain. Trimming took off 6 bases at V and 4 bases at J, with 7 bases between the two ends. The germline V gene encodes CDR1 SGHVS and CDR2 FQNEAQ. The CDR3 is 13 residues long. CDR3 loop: CASRISGANVLTF. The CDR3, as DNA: TGTGCCAGCAGGATAAGCGGGGCCAACGTCCTGACTTTC.

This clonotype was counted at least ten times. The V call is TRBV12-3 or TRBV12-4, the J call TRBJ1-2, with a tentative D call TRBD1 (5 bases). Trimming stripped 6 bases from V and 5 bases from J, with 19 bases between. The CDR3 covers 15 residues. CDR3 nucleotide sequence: TGTGCCAGCAGCCCCGGGGTCAGGGAGGTTTATGGCTACACCTTC. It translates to CASSPGVREVYGYTF.

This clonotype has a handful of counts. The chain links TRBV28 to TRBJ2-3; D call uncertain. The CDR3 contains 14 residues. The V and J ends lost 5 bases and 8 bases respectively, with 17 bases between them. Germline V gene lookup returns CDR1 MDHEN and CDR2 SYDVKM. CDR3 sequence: CASSPDPGVGTQYF. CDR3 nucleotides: TGTGCCAGCAGTCCAGATCCAGGTGTTGGTACGCAGTATTTT.

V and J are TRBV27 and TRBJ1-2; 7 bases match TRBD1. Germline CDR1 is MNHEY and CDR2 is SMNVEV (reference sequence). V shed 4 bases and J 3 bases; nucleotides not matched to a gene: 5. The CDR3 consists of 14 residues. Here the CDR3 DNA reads TGTGCCAGCAGTTCAACAGGGGCGGACTATGGCTACACCTTC. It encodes CASSSTGADYGYTF.

CDR3 sequence reads: CASSLRTGGVRMNTEAFF. Written as DNA, the CDR3 is TGTGCCAGCAGCTTAAGGACAGGAGGGGTTCGGATGAACACTGAAGCTTTCTTT. The chain joins TRBV11-1 to TRBJ1-1; 7 nucleotides line up with TRBD1. Germline trimming cut 2 bases from V and 0 bases from J; bases unmatched to any gene: 12. The CDR3 sequence is 18 residues long. Germline CDR1 reads SGHAT; CDR2 reads FQDESV (reference sequence).

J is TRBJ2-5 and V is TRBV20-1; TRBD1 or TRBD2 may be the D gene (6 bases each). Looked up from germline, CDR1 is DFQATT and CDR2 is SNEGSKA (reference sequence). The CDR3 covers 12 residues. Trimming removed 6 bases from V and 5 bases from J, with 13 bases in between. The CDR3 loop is CSARGGWETQYF. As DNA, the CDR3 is TGCAGTGCCCGAGGGGGGTGGGAGACCCAGTACTTC.

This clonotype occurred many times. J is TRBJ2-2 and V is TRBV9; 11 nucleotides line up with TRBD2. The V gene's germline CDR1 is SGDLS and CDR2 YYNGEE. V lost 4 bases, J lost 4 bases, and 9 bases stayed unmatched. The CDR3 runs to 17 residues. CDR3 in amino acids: CASSPQASGRFTGELFF. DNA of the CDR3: TGTGCCAGCAGCCCGCAGGCTAGCGGGAGGTTCACCGGGGAGCTGTTTTTT.

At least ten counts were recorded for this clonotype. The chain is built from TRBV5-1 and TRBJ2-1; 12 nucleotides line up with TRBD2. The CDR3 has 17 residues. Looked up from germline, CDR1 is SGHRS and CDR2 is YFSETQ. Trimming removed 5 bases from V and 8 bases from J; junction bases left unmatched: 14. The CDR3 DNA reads TGCGCCAGCAGTCGTAACCTAGCGGGAGGGGTGAGGGATGAGCAGTTCTTC. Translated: CASSRNLAGGVRDEQFF.

In nucleotides, the CDR3 is TGTGCCAGCAGCCCAGGGAAGGAGACCCAGTACTTC. The encoded protein is CASSPGKETQYF. This chain joins TRBV7-3 and TRBJ2-5, with D possibly matching TRBD1 (5 bases). This CDR3 has 12 amino acids. The V end lost 5 bases, the J end lost 5 bases, and 9 bases lay between the germline ends. Looked up from germline, CDR1 is SGHTA and CDR2 is FQGTGA.

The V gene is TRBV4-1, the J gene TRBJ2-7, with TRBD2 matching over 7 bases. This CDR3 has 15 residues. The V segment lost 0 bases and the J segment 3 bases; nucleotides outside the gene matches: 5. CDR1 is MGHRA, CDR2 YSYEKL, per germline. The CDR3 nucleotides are TGCGCCAGCAGCCAAGATGATCAGCGGGGCTACGAGCAGTACTTC. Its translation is CASSQDDQRGYEQYF.

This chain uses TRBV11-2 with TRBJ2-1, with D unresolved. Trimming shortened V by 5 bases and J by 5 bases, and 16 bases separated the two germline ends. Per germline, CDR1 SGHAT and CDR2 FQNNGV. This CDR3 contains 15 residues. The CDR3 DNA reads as TGTGCCAGCAGCCCACCCGGCAGTTGGCACAATGAGCAGTTCTTC. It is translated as CASSPPGSWHNEQFF. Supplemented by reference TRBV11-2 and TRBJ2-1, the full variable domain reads EAGVAQSPRYKIIEKRQSVAFWCNPISGHATLYWYQQILGQGPKLLIQFQNNGVVDDSQLPKDRFSAERLKGVDSTLKIQPAKLEDSAVYLCASSPPGSWHNEQFFGPGTRLTVL.

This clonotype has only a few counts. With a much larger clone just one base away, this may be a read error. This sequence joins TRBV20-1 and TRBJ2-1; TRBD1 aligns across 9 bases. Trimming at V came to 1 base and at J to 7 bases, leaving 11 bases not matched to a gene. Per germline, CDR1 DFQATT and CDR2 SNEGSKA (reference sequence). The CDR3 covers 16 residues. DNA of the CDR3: TGCAGTGCTAGAGTCCTCGTACAGGGGGCGAGGAATGAGCAGTTCTTC. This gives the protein CSARVLVQGARNEQFF.

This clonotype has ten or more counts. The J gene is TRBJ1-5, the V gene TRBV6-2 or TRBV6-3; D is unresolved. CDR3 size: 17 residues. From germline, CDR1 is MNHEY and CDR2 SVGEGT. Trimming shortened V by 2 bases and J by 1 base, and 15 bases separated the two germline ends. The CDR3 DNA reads TGTGCCAGCAGTTACGACCAGAGAACCCGGAGCAATCAGCCCCAGCATTTT. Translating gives CASSYDQRTRSNQPQHF.

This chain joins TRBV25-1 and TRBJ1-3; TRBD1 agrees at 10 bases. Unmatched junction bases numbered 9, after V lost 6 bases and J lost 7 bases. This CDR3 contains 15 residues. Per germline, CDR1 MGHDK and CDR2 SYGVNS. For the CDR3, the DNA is TGTGCCAGCAGCCTAGGGACAGGGGAGTCGAACACCATATATTTT. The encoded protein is CASSLGTGESNTIYF.

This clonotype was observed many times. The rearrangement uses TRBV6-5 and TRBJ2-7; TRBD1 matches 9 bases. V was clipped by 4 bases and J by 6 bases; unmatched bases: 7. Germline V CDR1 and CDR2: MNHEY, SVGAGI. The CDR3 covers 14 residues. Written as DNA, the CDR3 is TGTGCCAGCAGTTCGGCGGGACAGGGACTCGAGCAGTACTTC. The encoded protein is CASSSAGQGLEQYF.

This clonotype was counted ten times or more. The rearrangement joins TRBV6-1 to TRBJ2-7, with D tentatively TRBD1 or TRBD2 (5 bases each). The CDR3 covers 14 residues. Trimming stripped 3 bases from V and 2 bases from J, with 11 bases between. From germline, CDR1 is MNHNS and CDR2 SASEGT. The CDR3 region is CASSEGTIPYEQYF. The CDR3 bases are TGTGCCAGCAGTGAGGGGACCATACCCTACGAGCAGTACTTC.